These T cell receptor beta chains were read from a single sample in a study of blood T cells in healthy people across ages. Each CDR3 protein is one row after TCRdb ran MiXCR on the 5' RACE reads. Of 890,000 or so distinct CDR3 sequences detected, about 59% appear once; the ten largest clones hold about 27%. Sequenced input: blood. Receptors were obtained from a man aged 30-40 years in good health. Both conserved end residues are part of each CDR3. D genes are given only for firm matches. Clone sizes are given selectively: once, few, many, or a class where the clone is expanded.

>TRBJ1-1|NA|NA|TRBV30
TGTGCCTGGAGCCAAGGGCTTGAGGCTTTCTTT
CAWSQGLEAFF
>TRBJ2-1|NA|NA|TRBV5-1
TGCGCCAGCAGCTTGGGTGAATGGGTTAATGAGCAGTTCTTC
CASSLGEWVNEQFF
>TRBJ2-7|NA|TRBD1|TRBV5-1
TGCGCCAGCAGCCAGGAAAGGACAGGGAACGAGCAGTACTTC
CASSQERTGNEQYF
>TRBJ2-4|few|TRBD1|TRBV29-1
TGCAGCGTTAACGACAGGGGCAAAAACATTCAGTACTTC
CSVNDRGKNIQYF
>TRBJ2-7|NA|NA|TRBV20-1
TGCAGTGCCCGCAGTCCACAATCCTACGAGCAGTACTTC
CSARSPQSYEQYF
>TRBJ2-1|NA|NA|TRBV7-9
TGTGCCAGCAGCTTTTTATTAGTGGATGAGCAGTTCTTC
CASSFLLVDEQFF
>TRBJ1-6|NA|NA|TRBV20-1
TGCAGTGCCTCCCAGGGTGCTAGTTCACCCCTCCACTTT
CSASQGASSPLHF
>TRBJ1-2|NA|TRBD1|TRBV27
TGTGCCAGCGGCCCCGACAGGGCTGGCTACACCTTC
CASGPDRAGYTF
>TRBJ1-2|few|NA|TRBV7-9
TGTGCCAGCAGCTCGCCCGTTGGGGCGACGCCGTCGTCCTATGGCTACACCTTC
CASSSPVGATPSSYGYTF
>TRBJ2-7|NA|NA|TRBV7-2
TGTGCCAGCAGCTTAGGGGGACACCCACCTCTCGAGCAGTACTTC
CASSLGGHPPLEQYF
>TRBJ1-2|NA|NA|TRBV4-3
TGCGCCAGCAGCCAAGCGGGGAACGCGGTTAACTATGGCTACACCTTC
CASSQAGNAVNYGYTF
>TRBJ2-5|NA|NA|TRBV7-2
TGTGCCAGCAGCTTTCCGGGGTTTCAAGAGACCCAGTACTTC
CASSFPGFQETQYF
>TRBJ1-2|NA|NA|TRBV12-3/TRBV12-4
TGTGCCAGCAGTTTGGATAGGGCAAGCTACACCTTC
CASSLDRASYTF
>TRBJ2-5|NA|TRBD2|TRBV5-1
TGCGCCAGCAGCGGCGGACTAGCGGGGCAGGAGACCCAGTACTTC
CASSGGLAGQETQYF
>TRBJ2-5|NA|TRBD1|TRBV24-1
TGTGCCACCAGTGGGTTCGGACAGGTCGACCAAGAGACCCAGTACTTC
CATSGFGQVDQETQYF
>TRBJ2-7|NA|NA|TRBV6-2/TRBV6-3
TGTGCCAGCAGTAACGACAGGCCCTACGAGCAGTACTTC
CASSNDRPYEQYF
>TRBJ2-5|NA|TRBD2|TRBV20-1
TGCAGTGCTAGCGGGGGGACCCAAGAGACCCAGTACTTC
CSASGGTQETQYF
>TRBJ2-7|few|NA|TRBV20-1
TGCAGTGCCAGTACAGGCTTCGACGGGCACAATGAGCAGTACTTC
CSASTGFDGHNEQYF
>TRBJ2-6|NA|NA|TRBV9
TGTGCCAGCAGCGTAGAGGGGGGTGGGGTCAACGTCCTGACTTTC
CASSVEGGGVNVLTF
>TRBJ1-5|NA|NA|TRBV30
TGTGCCTGGACAGGGGCGGGCAGCAATCAGCCCCAGCATTTT
CAWTGAGSNQPQHF
>TRBJ2-1|NA|NA|TRBV7-8
TGTGCCAGCAGCTTTGAAGATACCTACAATGAGCAGTTCTTC
CASSFEDTYNEQFF
>TRBJ1-1|NA|TRBD1|TRBV29-1
TGCAGCGTTGAAGAGGACAGGGAAGCCGAAGCTTTCTTT
CSVEEDREAEAFF
>TRBJ2-3|NA|NA|TRBV29-1
TGCAGCGTTCTCTACAGGTTAAGCACAGATACGCAGTATTTT
CSVLYRLSTDTQYF
>TRBJ1-2|few|TRBD1|TRBV7-2
TGTGCCAGCAGCCCTCGACAGGGGCTTTCGGGCTACACCTTC
CASSPRQGLSGYTF
>TRBJ2-1|NA|NA|TRBV15
TGTGCCACCAGCAGAGATCTTAGGGGGGCCGTTTACAATGAGCAGTTCTTC
CATSRDLRGAVYNEQFF
>TRBJ1-2|NA|TRBD1|TRBV7-2
TGTGCCAGCAGCTCAACGCCGGACAGGGGATATGGCTACACCTTC
CASSSTPDRGYGYTF
>TRBJ1-2|NA|TRBD1|TRBV6-5
TGTGCCAGCAGTTACTCGCGGCAGGGGGCACGGGGCTACACCTTC
CASSYSRQGARGYTF
>TRBJ2-3|NA|TRBD2|TRBV4-1
TGCGCCAGCAGCCAAGACCTAGCGGGGGGCCAGCAGGATACGCAGTATTTT
CASSQDLAGGQQDTQYF
>TRBJ1-1|NA|NA|TRBV7-2
TGTGCCAGCAGCCTAGAGACACCGAGGAGCACTGAAGCTTTCTTT
CASSLETPRSTEAFF
>TRBJ1-2|once|TRBD1|TRBV29-1
TGCAGCGTCCGGACAGGGCTGGAGGGCTACACCTTC
CSVRTGLEGYTF
>TRBJ2-5|few|NA|TRBV7-8
TGTGCCAGCAGCTTAGTCCTTCGGCCGGGGGAGACCCAGTACTTC
CASSLVLRPGETQYF
>TRBJ2-7|NA|TRBD2|TRBV7-2
TGTGCCAGCAGCCTTAGCGGGGGGGATCCAACCTACGAGCAGTACTTC
CASSLSGGDPTYEQYF